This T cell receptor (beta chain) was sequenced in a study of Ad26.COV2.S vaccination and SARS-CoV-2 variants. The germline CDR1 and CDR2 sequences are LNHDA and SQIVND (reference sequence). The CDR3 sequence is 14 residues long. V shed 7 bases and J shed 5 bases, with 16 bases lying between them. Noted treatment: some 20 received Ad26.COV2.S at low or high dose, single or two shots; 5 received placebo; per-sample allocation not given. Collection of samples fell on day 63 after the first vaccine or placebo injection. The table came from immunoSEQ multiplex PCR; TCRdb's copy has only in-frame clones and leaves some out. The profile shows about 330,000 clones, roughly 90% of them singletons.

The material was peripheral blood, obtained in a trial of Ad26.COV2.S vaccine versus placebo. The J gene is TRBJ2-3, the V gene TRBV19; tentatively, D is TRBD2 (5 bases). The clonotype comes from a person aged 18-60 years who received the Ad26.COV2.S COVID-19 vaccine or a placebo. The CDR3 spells CASMMGRGRDTQYF. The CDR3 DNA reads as TGTGCCAGTATGATGGGAAGAGGGAGAGATACGCAGTATTTT.